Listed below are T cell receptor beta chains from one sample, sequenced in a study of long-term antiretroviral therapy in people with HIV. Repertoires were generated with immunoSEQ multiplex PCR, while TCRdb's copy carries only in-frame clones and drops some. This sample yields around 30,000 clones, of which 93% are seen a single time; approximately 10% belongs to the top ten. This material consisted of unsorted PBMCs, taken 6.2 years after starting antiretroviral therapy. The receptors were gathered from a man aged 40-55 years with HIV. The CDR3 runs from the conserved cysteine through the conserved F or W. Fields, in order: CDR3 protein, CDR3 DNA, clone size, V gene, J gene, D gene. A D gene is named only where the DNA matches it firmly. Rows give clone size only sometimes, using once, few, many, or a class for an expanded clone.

CDR3aa: CASSPAGANYGYTF
CDR3nt: TGTGCCAGCAGTCCGGCAGGCGCTAACTATGGCTACACCTTC
abundance: -
v_gene: TRBV2
j_gene: TRBJ1-2
d_gene: -

CDR3aa: CASSQVEASNTEAFF
CDR3nt: TGCGCCAGCAGCCAAGTCGAGGCTTCGAACACTGAAGCTTTCTTT
abundance: once
v_gene: TRBV4-1
j_gene: TRBJ1-1
d_gene: -

CDR3aa: CASMLGAGNTIYF
CDR3nt: TGTGCCAGCATGCTAGGGGCAGGAAACACCATATATTTT
abundance: -
v_gene: TRBV7-9
j_gene: TRBJ1-3
d_gene: -

CDR3aa: CASSESQNYGYTF
CDR3nt: TGCGCCAGCAGTGAAAGCCAGAACTATGGCTACACCTTC
abundance: -
v_gene: TRBV10-1
j_gene: TRBJ1-2
d_gene: -

CDR3aa: CASSFPGSRAQYF
CDR3nt: TGTGCCAGCAGTTTCCCCGGGAGTAGGGCCCAGTACTTC
abundance: -
v_gene: TRBV28
j_gene: TRBJ2-5
d_gene: -

CDR3aa: CASSQEYAAKTFSYEQYF
CDR3nt: TGCGCCAGCAGCCAAGAGTATGCGGCCAAGACTTTCTCCTACGAGCAGTACTTC
abundance: -
v_gene: TRBV4-1
j_gene: TRBJ2-7
d_gene: -

CDR3aa: CASTAVDKAYEQYF
CDR3nt: TGTGCCAGCACCGCGGTGGACAAAGCCTACGAGCAGTACTTC
abundance: -
v_gene: TRBV6-1
j_gene: TRBJ2-7
d_gene: -

CDR3aa: CASSFGAMNTEAFF
CDR3nt: TGTGCCAGCAGCTTTGGCGCCATGAACACTGAAGCTTTCTTT
abundance: -
v_gene: TRBV7-9
j_gene: TRBJ1-1
d_gene: -

CDR3aa: CAWSVQGRWETQYF
CDR3nt: TGTGCCTGGAGTGTACAGGGGCGTTGGGAGACCCAGTACTTC
abundance: once
v_gene: TRBV30
j_gene: TRBJ2-5
d_gene: TRBD1

CDR3aa: CASSSSRGFNTGELFF
CDR3nt: TGTGCCAGCAGCTCGAGCCGGGGGTTTAACACCGGGGAGCTGTTTTTT
abundance: -
v_gene: TRBV7-8
j_gene: TRBJ2-2
d_gene: -

CDR3aa: CASRQLAGGSTDTQYF
CDR3nt: TGTGCCAGCAGACAACTAGCGGGGGGGAGCACAGATACGCAGTATTTT
abundance: -
v_gene: TRBV2
j_gene: TRBJ2-3
d_gene: TRBD2

CDR3aa: CASSGGLRETQYF
CDR3nt: TGTGCCAGTAGCGGGGGCCTACGGGAGACCCAGTACTTC
abundance: -
v_gene: TRBV19
j_gene: TRBJ2-5
d_gene: -

CDR3aa: CASSESLRVNTGELFF
CDR3nt: TGCGCCAGCAGTGAGTCTTTAAGGGTGAACACCGGGGAGCTGTTTTTT
abundance: -
v_gene: TRBV10-1
j_gene: TRBJ2-2
d_gene: -

CDR3aa: CASSLSTGTGDNQPQHF
CDR3nt: TGTGCCAGCAGCTTATCTACCGGGACAGGGGATAATCAGCCCCAGCATTTT
abundance: -
v_gene: TRBV7-2
j_gene: TRBJ1-5
d_gene: TRBD1

CDR3aa: CASSQERADEQFF
CDR3nt: TGCGCCAGCAGCCAAGAAAGGGCTGATGAGCAGTTCTTC
abundance: -
v_gene: TRBV4-3
j_gene: TRBJ2-1
d_gene: -

CDR3aa: CATRDRNTEAFF
CDR3nt: TGTGCCACCCGGGACCGGAACACTGAAGCTTTCTTT
abundance: -
v_gene: TRBV6-5
j_gene: TRBJ1-1
d_gene: -

CDR3aa: CASSVGQGSDTQYF
CDR3nt: TGTGCCAGCAGTGTTGGACAGGGAAGCGATACGCAGTATTTT
abundance: -
v_gene: TRBV2
j_gene: TRBJ2-3
d_gene: TRBD1

CDR3aa: CASSPGQGKETQYF
CDR3nt: TGCGCCAGCAGCCCCGGACAGGGAAAAGAGACCCAGTACTTC
abundance: -
v_gene: TRBV5-1
j_gene: TRBJ2-5
d_gene: TRBD1

CDR3aa: CASSLGGGIQYNEQFF
CDR3nt: TGCGCCAGCAGCTTGGGCGGGGGAATACAATACAATGAGCAGTTCTTC
abundance: -
v_gene: TRBV5-1
j_gene: TRBJ2-1
d_gene: TRBD2

CDR3aa: CASSVDQGAYEQYF
CDR3nt: TGTGCCAGCAGCGTAGATCAGGGGGCTTACGAGCAGTACTTC
abundance: -
v_gene: TRBV9
j_gene: TRBJ2-7
d_gene: TRBD1

CDR3aa: CASSHPGSYEQYF
CDR3nt: TGCGCCAGCAGCCATCCTGGGTCCTACGAGCAGTACTTC
abundance: -
v_gene: TRBV5-1
j_gene: TRBJ2-7
d_gene: -

CDR3aa: CASSLEGGNTEAFF
CDR3nt: TGCGCCAGCAGCTTGGAGGGAGGGAACACTGAAGCTTTCTTT
abundance: -
v_gene: TRBV5-1
j_gene: TRBJ1-1
d_gene: -

CDR3aa: CASWDRVETQYF
CDR3nt: TGTGCCAGCTGGGACAGGGTAGAGACCCAGTACTTC
abundance: -
v_gene: TRBV5-4
j_gene: TRBJ2-5
d_gene: TRBD1

CDR3aa: CASSLGAENNEQFF
CDR3nt: TGTGCCAGCAGCTTAGGTGCCGAAAACAATGAGCAGTTCTTC
abundance: -
v_gene: TRBV7-8
j_gene: TRBJ2-1
d_gene: -

CDR3aa: CASSSRTSGEETQYF
CDR3nt: TGTGCCAGCAGCTCTAGGACTAGCGGTGAGGAGACCCAGTACTTC
abundance: -
v_gene: TRBV5-4
j_gene: TRBJ2-5
d_gene: TRBD2

CDR3aa: CASSLGRQGKETQYF
CDR3nt: TGTGCCAGCAGCTTAGGGAGGCAGGGAAAAGAGACCCAGTACTTC
abundance: -
v_gene: TRBV7-3
j_gene: TRBJ2-5
d_gene: -

CDR3aa: CASTGHNNSPLHF
CDR3nt: TGTGCCAGCACGGGACACAATAATTCACCCCTCCACTTT
abundance: -
v_gene: TRBV2
j_gene: TRBJ1-6
d_gene: -

CDR3aa: CASSREGRDTQYF
CDR3nt: TGTGCCAGCAGCCGGGAGGGCAGGGATACGCAGTATTTT
abundance: few
v_gene: TRBV7-2
j_gene: TRBJ2-3
d_gene: TRBD2

CDR3aa: CASSSDMERPYEQYF
CDR3nt: TGTGCCAGCAGCTCCGACATGGAACGCCCCTACGAGCAGTACTTC
abundance: -
v_gene: TRBV11-2
j_gene: TRBJ2-7
d_gene: -

CDR3aa: CASNVRNYEQYF
CDR3nt: TGTGCCAGCAACGTCCGAAACTACGAGCAGTACTTC
abundance: -
v_gene: TRBV6-1
j_gene: TRBJ2-7
d_gene: -

CDR3aa: CASSQEGLAGVGELFF
CDR3nt: TGCGCCAGCAGCCAAGAGGGACTAGCGGGAGTCGGGGAGCTGTTTTTT
abundance: -
v_gene: TRBV4-3
j_gene: TRBJ2-2
d_gene: TRBD2

CDR3aa: CAIRDSGYTF
CDR3nt: TGTGCCATTCGGGACTCTGGCTACACCTTC
abundance: -
v_gene: TRBV28
j_gene: TRBJ1-2
d_gene: -

CDR3aa: CASSLTGQGALVTEAFF
CDR3nt: TGTGCCAGCAGCTTAACCGGACAGGGGGCCCTGGTAACTGAAGCTTTCTTT
abundance: -
v_gene: TRBV11-1
j_gene: TRBJ1-1
d_gene: TRBD1

CDR3aa: CASSVYDSNQPQHF
CDR3nt: TGTGCCAGCAGCGTATATGATAGCAATCAGCCCCAGCATTTT
abundance: -
v_gene: TRBV9
j_gene: TRBJ1-5
d_gene: -

CDR3aa: CASAGAGAIYEQYF
CDR3nt: TGTGCCAGCGCGGGGGCAGGGGCGATCTACGAGCAGTACTTC
abundance: -
v_gene: TRBV28
j_gene: TRBJ2-7
d_gene: -

CDR3aa: CASSISTGELFF
CDR3nt: TGTGCCAGTAGTATTTCCACCGGGGAGCTGTTTTTT
abundance: -
v_gene: TRBV19
j_gene: TRBJ2-2
d_gene: -

CDR3aa: CAWAQGYEQYF
CDR3nt: TGTGCCTGGGCACAGGGCTACGAGCAGTACTTC
abundance: -
v_gene: TRBV30
j_gene: TRBJ2-7
d_gene: -

CDR3aa: CASSPRLGNTGELFF
CDR3nt: TGTGCCAGTAGTCCTCGGTTGGGAAACACCGGGGAGCTGTTTTTT
abundance: -
v_gene: TRBV19
j_gene: TRBJ2-2
d_gene: -

CDR3aa: CASYGAGELFF
CDR3nt: TGTGCCAGCTACGGTGCCGGGGAGCTGTTTTTT
abundance: -
v_gene: TRBV10-3
j_gene: TRBJ2-2
d_gene: -

CDR3aa: CASSFSRGPYEQYF
CDR3nt: TGTGCCAGCAGTTTTAGCAGGGGACCCTACGAGCAGTACTTC
abundance: -
v_gene: TRBV27
j_gene: TRBJ2-7
d_gene: -

CDR3aa: CASSATGNVYGTEAFF
CDR3nt: TGTGCCAGTAGTGCGACAGGTAATGTATACGGGACTGAAGCTTTCTTT
abundance: -
v_gene: TRBV19
j_gene: TRBJ1-1
d_gene: -

CDR3aa: CASSLGTGTEAFF
CDR3nt: TGTGCCAGCAGCTTGGGGACAGGCACTGAAGCTTTCTTT
abundance: few
v_gene: TRBV7-3
j_gene: TRBJ1-1
d_gene: TRBD1

CDR3aa: CAWSSTSVYEQFF
CDR3nt: TGTGCCTGGAGTAGTACTAGCGTCTATGAGCAGTTCTTC
abundance: -
v_gene: TRBV30
j_gene: TRBJ2-1
d_gene: TRBD2

CDR3aa: CASSDRLEQYF
CDR3nt: TGTGCCAGCAGCGATAGGCTGGAGCAGTACTTC
abundance: -
v_gene: TRBV5-6
j_gene: TRBJ2-7
d_gene: -

CDR3aa: CASSPGRGSYEQYF
CDR3nt: TGTGCTAGCAGCCCGGGACGCGGATCCTACGAGCAGTACTTC
abundance: -
v_gene: TRBV7-7
j_gene: TRBJ2-7
d_gene: -

CDR3aa: CASSYQTGGVQAFF
CDR3nt: TGCGCCAGCAGCTACCAAACAGGGGGCGTTCAAGCTTTCTTT
abundance: -
v_gene: TRBV5-1
j_gene: TRBJ1-1
d_gene: TRBD1

CDR3aa: CASSLFLARERSEQYF
CDR3nt: TGTGCCAGCAGTTTATTTTTGGCGCGGGAGAGGAGCGAGCAGTACTTC
abundance: -
v_gene: TRBV28
j_gene: TRBJ2-7
d_gene: TRBD2

CDR3aa: CASSITGEETQYF
CDR3nt: TGCGCCAGCAGCATTACAGGGGAAGAGACCCAGTACTTC
abundance: -
v_gene: TRBV4-1
j_gene: TRBJ2-5
d_gene: TRBD1

CDR3aa: CATSDLFVPKNEQYF
CDR3nt: TGTGCCACTTCAGATCTCTTCGTGCCTAAGAACGAGCAGTACTTC
abundance: -
v_gene: TRBV19
j_gene: TRBJ2-7
d_gene: -

CDR3aa: CASSPQGGLNTEAFF
CDR3nt: TGTGCCAGCAGCCCACAGGGAGGGTTGAACACTGAAGCTTTCTTT
abundance: -
v_gene: TRBV7-2
j_gene: TRBJ1-1
d_gene: -

CDR3aa: CASSETGPGNIQYF
CDR3nt: TGCGCCAGCAGCGAAACAGGGCCAGGAAACATTCAGTACTTC
abundance: -
v_gene: TRBV5-1
j_gene: TRBJ2-4
d_gene: -

CDR3aa: CASSESTMSGYTF
CDR3nt: TGTGCCAGCAGTGAATCGACGATGAGTGGCTACACCTTC
abundance: -
v_gene: TRBV6-1
j_gene: TRBJ1-2
d_gene: -